This T cell receptor (beta chain) was sequenced in a study of beta chain features in type 1 diabetes. Study in general: There was similarity between patients and healthy donors in age, gender and cell yields.

What was sequenced were expressed TCRB transcripts, since all of the isolated RNA had been reverse transcribed. TCRdb's copy holds only in-frame clones and misses some; the assay was immunoSEQ multiplex PCR. The table lists 620,000 or so clones, roughly 16% of them singletons, with under 0.095% in the top ten. Trimming took off 7 bases at V and 2 bases at J, with 14 bases between the two ends. Germline V gene sequence: CDR1 MNHNY, CDR2 SVGAGI (reference sequence). This CDR3 has 14 residues. The sequenced material came from naive CD4+ T cells from blood. The chain employs TRBV6-6 and TRBJ1-2; D is unclear. The origin of this receptor is a young man in good health. The CDR3 DNA follows: TGTGCCAGCACTCGGCAGATATACAACTATGGCTACACCTTC. Translated: CASTRQIYNYGYTF.